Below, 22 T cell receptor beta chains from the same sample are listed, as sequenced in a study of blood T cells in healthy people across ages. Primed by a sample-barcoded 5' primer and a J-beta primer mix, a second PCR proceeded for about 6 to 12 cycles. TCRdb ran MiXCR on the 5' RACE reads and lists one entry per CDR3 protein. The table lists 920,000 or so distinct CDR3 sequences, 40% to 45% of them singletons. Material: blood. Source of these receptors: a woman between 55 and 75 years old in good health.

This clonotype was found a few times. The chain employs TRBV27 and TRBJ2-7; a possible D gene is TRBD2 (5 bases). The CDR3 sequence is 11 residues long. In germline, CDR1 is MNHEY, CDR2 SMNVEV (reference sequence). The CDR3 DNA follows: TGTTGGCCGGGAAACACCTACGAGCAGTACTTC. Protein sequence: CWPGNTYEQYF.

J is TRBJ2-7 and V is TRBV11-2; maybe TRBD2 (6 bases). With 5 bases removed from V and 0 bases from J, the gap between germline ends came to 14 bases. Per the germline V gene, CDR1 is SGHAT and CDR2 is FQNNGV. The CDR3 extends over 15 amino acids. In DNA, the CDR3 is TGTGCCAGCAGCAGCCGGGACGGGGGCTCCTACGAGCAGTACTTC. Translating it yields CASSSRDGGSYEQYF. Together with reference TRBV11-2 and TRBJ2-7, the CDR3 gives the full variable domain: EAGVAQSPRYKIIEKRQSVAFWCNPISGHATLYWYQQILGQGPKLLIQFQNNGVVDDSQLPKDRFSAERLKGVDSTLKIQPAKLEDSAVYLCASSSRDGGSYEQYFGPGTRLTVT.

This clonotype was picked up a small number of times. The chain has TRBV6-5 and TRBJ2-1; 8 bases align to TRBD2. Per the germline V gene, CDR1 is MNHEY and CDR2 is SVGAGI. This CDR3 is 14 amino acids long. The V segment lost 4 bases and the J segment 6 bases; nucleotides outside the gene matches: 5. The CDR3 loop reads CASSSGTRSNEQFF. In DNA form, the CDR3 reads TGTGCCAGCAGTTCGGGGACTAGGAGCAATGAGCAGTTCTTC.

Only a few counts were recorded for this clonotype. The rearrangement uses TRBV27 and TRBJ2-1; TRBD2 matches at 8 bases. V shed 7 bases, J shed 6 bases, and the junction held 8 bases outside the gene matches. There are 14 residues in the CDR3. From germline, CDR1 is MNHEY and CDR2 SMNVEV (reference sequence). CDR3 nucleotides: TGTGCCAGCATGATTGGACTAGCAGGCAATGAGCAGTTCTTC. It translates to CASMIGLAGNEQFF.

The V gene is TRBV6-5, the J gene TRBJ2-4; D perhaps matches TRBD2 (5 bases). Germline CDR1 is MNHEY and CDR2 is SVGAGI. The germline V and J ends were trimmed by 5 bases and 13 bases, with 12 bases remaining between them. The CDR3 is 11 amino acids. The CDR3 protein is CASSPGWVQYF. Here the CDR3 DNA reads TGTGCCAGCAGTCCGGGGTGGGTCCAGTACTTC.

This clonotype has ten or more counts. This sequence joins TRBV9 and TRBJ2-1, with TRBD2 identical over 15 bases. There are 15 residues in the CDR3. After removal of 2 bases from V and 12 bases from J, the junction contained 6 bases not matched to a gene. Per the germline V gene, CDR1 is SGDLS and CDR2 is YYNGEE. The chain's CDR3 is CASSVEPGLAGGQFF. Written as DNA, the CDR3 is TGTGCCAGCAGCGTCGAACCGGGACTAGCGGGAGGGCAGTTCTTC.

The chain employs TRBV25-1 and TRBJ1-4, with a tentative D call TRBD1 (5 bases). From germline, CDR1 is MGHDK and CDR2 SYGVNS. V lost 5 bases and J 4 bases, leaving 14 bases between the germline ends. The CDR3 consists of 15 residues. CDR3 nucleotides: TGTGCCAGCAGTCCACCCGGGACGCGTAATGAAAAACTGTTTTTT. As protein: CASSPPGTRNEKLFF.

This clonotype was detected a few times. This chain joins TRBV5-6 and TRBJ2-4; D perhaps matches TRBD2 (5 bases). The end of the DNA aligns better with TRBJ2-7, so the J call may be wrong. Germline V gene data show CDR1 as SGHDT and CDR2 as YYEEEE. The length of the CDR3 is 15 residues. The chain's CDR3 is CASSFLDREGDEQYF. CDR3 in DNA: TGTGCCAGCAGTTTTTTGGACCGCGAGGGCGACGAGCAGTACTTC.

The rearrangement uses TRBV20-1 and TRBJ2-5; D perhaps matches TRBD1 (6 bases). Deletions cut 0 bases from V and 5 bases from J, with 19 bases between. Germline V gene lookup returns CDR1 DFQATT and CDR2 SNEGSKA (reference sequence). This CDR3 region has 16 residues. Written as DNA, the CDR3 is TGCAGTGCTAGAGATCGGGTTCAGGGGCTGAGGGAGACCCAGTACTTC. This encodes CSARDRVQGLRETQYF.

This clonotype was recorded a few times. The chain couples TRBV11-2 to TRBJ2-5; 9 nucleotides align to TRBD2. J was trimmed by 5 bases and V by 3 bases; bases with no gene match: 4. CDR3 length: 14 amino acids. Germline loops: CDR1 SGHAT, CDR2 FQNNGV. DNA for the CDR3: TGTGCCAGCAGCTTGAGCGGGAGGATTGAGACCCAGTACTTC. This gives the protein CASSLSGRIETQYF.

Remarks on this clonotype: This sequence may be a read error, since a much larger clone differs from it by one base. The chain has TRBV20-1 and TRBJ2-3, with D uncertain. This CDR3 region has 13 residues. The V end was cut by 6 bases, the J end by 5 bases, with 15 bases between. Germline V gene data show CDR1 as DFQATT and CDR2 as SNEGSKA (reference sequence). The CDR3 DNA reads TGCAGTGCCAGTTCGGGTGGGGTAGATACGCAGTATTTT. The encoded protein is CSASSGGVDTQYF.

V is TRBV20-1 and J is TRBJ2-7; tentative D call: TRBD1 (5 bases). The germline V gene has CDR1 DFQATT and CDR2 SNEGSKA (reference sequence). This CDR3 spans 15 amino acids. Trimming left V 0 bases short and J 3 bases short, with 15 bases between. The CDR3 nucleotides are TGCAGTGCTAGAGATTCACGCTCAGGGCTCTACGAGCAGTACTTC. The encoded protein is CSARDSRSGLYEQYF.

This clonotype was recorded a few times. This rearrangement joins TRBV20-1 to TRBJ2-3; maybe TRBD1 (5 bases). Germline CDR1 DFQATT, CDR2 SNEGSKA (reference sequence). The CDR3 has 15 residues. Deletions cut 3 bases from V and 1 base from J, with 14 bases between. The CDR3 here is CSASGQEWGTDTQYF. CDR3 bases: TGCAGTGCTAGTGGACAAGAATGGGGCACAGATACGCAGTATTTT.

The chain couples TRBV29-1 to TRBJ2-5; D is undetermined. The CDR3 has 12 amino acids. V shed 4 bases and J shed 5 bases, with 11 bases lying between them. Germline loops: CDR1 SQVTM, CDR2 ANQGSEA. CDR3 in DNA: TGCAGCGTTGGGAGCAGTTCCGAGACCCAGTACTTC. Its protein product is CSVGSSSETQYF.

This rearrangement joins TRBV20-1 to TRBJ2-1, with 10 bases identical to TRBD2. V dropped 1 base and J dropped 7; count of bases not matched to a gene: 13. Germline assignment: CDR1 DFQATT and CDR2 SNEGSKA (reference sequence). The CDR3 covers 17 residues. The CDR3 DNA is TGCAGTGCTAGAGTTGTACTAGCGGGGCCTGCTAGTAATGAGCAGTTCTTC. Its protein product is CSARVVLAGPASNEQFF.

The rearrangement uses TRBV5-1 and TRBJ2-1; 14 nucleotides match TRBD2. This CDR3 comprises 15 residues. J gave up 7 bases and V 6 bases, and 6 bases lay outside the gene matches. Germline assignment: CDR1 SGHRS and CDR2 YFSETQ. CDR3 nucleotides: TGCGCCAGCATAGGGACTAGCGGGAGTCGGAATGAGCAGTTCTTC. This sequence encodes CASIGTSGSRNEQFF.

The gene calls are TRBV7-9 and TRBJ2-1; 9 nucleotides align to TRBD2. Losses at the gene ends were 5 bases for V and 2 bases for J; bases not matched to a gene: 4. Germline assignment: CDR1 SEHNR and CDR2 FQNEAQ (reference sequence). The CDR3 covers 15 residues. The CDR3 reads CASSTAGGTYNEQFF. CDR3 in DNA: TGTGCCAGCAGCACAGCGGGAGGAACCTACAATGAGCAGTTCTTC.

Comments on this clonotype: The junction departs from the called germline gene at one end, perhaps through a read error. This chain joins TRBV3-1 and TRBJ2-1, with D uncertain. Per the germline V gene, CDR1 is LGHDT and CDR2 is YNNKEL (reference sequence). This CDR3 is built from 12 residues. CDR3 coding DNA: TGTGCCAGCAGCCGAACTAACAATGAGCGGTTCTTC. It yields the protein CASSRTNNERFF.

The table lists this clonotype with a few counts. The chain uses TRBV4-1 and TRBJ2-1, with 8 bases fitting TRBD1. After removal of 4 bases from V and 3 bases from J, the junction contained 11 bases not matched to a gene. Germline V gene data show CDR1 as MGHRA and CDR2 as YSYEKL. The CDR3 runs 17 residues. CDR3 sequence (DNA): TGCGCCAGCAGCCGGAGTTCAGGGGGCGATGTCTACAATGAGCAGTTCTTC. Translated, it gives CASSRSSGGDVYNEQFF.

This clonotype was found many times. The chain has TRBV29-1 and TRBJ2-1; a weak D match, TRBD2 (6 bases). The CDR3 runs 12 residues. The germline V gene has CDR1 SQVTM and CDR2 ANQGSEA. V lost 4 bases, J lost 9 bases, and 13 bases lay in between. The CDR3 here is CSVVPAGSEQFF. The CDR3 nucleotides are TGCAGCGTTGTTCCAGCGGGCAGTGAGCAGTTCTTC.

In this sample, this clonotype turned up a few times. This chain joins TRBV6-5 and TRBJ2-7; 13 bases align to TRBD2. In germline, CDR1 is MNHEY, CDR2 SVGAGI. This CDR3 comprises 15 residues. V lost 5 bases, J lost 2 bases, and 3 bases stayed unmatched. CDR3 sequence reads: CASSDGTSGAYEQYF. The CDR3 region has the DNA TGTGCCAGCAGTGACGGGACTAGCGGGGCCTACGAGCAGTACTTC.

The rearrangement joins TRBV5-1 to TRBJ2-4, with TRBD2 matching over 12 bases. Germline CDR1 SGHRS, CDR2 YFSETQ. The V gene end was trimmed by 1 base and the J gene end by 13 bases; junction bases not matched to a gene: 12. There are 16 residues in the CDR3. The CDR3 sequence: CASSLYIGLAGKEQYF. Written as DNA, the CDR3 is TGCGCCAGCAGCTTGTATATCGGACTAGCGGGGAAGGAGCAGTACTTC.